This entry is about one TCR beta chain. These data belong to a study of CD8 T cells in Susac syndrome. TEMRA cells were enriched by FACS, and CD4+ and CD8+ T cells were negatively isolated. The CDR3 is 16 amino acids. V dropped 2 bases and J dropped 9; count of bases not matched to a gene: 11. CDR1 and CDR2 from the germline V gene are SGHNT and YENEEA. Reverse transcription of about 0.45 to 1 ug RNA was carried out with random hexamers. Using its own MiXCR run on the immunoSEQ multiplex PCR reads, TCRdb lists one record per CDR3 protein. The table lists some 96,000 distinct CDR3 sequences, roughly 96% of them singletons.

This chain links TRBV11-3 with TRBJ2-1; 9 bases are shared with TRBD2. Sequencing was carried out using CD8+ T cells from PBMCs. The TCR comes from a human donor with Susac syndrome. As DNA, the CDR3 is TGTGCCAGCAGCTTAAAGGTAGCGGGAGAGGTGGTTGAGCAGTTCTTC. Translating it yields CASSLKVAGEVVEQFF.